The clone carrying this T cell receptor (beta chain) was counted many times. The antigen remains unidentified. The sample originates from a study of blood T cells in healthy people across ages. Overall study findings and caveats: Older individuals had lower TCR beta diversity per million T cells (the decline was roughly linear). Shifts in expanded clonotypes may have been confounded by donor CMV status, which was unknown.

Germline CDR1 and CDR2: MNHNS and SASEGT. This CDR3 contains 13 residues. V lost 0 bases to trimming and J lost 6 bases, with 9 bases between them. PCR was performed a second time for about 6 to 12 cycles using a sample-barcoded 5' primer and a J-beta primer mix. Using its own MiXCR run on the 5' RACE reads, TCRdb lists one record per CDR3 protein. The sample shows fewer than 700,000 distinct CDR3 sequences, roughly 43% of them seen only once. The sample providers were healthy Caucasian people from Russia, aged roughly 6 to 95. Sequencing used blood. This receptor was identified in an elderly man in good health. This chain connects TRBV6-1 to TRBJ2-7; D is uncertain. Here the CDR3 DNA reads TGTGCCAGCAGTGAAGCATCGACAACCGAGCAGTACTTC. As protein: CASSEASTTEQYF.